This TCR beta chain was sequenced for a study of shared clonotypes between healthy human individuals. Turning to the study itself: The people who gave samples were a couple of women and three men aged 18 to 49.

The CDR3 spans 13 residues. Trimming took 9 bases from V and 0 from J, leaving 9 bases between them. Per germline, CDR1 MNHNS and CDR2 SASEGT. Assay used: immunoSEQ multiplex PCR; TCRdb lists only in-frame clones, some missing. Altogether under 650,000 clones are present, 90% to 96% being singletons, with the ten largest covering roughly 0.06%. The source material was naive CD4+ T cells sorted from blood. As for subset: CD45RA+ positively selected. This TCR was recovered from a woman aged 25 to 39 in good health. The chain recombines TRBV6-1 with TRBJ1-3; no definite D call. The CDR3 loop reads CASIPDSGNTIYF. CDR3 DNA: TGTGCCAGTATTCCGGACTCTGGAAACACCATATATTTT.